The 3 T cell receptor beta chains reported below all come from one sample, sequenced in a study of cytomegalovirus exposure and HLA in healthy donors. The primer mix had 60 Vbeta and 13 Jbeta primers. Method: immunoSEQ multiplex PCR; TCRdb's copy keeps in-frame clones and lacks some. The table has around 150,000 clones, around 75% seen once. Sample: PBMCs. The receptors derive from a man between 18 and 29 years old in good health and CMV-seropositive.

Turning to this clone: The junction departs from the called germline gene at one end, perhaps through a read error. This chain links TRBV7-7 with TRBJ2-5; 11 nucleotides agree with TRBD2. This CDR3 region has 16 residues. Germline V gene sequence: CDR1 SSHAT, CDR2 FNYEAQ (reference sequence). The DNA of the CDR3 is TGTGCTAGCAGCTCCCAACTAGCGGGGGTCCAAGAGACCCCGTACTTC. Its translation: CASSSQLAGVQETPYF.

This clone turned up a few times. The chain is built from TRBV4-1 and TRBJ2-6, with TRBD1 as a possible D gene (5 bases). From germline, CDR1 is MGHRA and CDR2 YSYEKL. The CDR3 consists of 15 residues. V lost 1 base to trimming and J lost 1 base, with 5 bases between them. CDR3 bases: TGCGCCAGCAGCCAAGGACAGTCTGGGGCCAACGTCCTGACTTTC. It codes for CASSQGQSGANVLTF.

The chain carries TRBV5-4 and TRBJ2-7; 14 bases line up with TRBD2. V lost 4 bases, J lost 1 base, and 1 base stayed unmatched. The length of the CDR3 is 15 residues. Germline V lookup: CDR1 SGHNT, CDR2 YYREEE (reference sequence). The CDR3 region has the DNA TGTGCCAGCAGCGGGACTAGCGGGAGATCCTACGAGCAGTACTTC. Its protein is CASSGTSGRSYEQYF. Filled out from reference TRBV5-4 and TRBJ2-7, the complete variable domain reads ETGVTQSPTHLIKTRGQQVTLRCSSQSGHNTVSWYQQALGQGPQFIFQYYREEENGRGNFPPRFSGLQFPNYSSELNVNALELDDSALYLCASSGTSGRSYEQYFGPGTRLTVT.